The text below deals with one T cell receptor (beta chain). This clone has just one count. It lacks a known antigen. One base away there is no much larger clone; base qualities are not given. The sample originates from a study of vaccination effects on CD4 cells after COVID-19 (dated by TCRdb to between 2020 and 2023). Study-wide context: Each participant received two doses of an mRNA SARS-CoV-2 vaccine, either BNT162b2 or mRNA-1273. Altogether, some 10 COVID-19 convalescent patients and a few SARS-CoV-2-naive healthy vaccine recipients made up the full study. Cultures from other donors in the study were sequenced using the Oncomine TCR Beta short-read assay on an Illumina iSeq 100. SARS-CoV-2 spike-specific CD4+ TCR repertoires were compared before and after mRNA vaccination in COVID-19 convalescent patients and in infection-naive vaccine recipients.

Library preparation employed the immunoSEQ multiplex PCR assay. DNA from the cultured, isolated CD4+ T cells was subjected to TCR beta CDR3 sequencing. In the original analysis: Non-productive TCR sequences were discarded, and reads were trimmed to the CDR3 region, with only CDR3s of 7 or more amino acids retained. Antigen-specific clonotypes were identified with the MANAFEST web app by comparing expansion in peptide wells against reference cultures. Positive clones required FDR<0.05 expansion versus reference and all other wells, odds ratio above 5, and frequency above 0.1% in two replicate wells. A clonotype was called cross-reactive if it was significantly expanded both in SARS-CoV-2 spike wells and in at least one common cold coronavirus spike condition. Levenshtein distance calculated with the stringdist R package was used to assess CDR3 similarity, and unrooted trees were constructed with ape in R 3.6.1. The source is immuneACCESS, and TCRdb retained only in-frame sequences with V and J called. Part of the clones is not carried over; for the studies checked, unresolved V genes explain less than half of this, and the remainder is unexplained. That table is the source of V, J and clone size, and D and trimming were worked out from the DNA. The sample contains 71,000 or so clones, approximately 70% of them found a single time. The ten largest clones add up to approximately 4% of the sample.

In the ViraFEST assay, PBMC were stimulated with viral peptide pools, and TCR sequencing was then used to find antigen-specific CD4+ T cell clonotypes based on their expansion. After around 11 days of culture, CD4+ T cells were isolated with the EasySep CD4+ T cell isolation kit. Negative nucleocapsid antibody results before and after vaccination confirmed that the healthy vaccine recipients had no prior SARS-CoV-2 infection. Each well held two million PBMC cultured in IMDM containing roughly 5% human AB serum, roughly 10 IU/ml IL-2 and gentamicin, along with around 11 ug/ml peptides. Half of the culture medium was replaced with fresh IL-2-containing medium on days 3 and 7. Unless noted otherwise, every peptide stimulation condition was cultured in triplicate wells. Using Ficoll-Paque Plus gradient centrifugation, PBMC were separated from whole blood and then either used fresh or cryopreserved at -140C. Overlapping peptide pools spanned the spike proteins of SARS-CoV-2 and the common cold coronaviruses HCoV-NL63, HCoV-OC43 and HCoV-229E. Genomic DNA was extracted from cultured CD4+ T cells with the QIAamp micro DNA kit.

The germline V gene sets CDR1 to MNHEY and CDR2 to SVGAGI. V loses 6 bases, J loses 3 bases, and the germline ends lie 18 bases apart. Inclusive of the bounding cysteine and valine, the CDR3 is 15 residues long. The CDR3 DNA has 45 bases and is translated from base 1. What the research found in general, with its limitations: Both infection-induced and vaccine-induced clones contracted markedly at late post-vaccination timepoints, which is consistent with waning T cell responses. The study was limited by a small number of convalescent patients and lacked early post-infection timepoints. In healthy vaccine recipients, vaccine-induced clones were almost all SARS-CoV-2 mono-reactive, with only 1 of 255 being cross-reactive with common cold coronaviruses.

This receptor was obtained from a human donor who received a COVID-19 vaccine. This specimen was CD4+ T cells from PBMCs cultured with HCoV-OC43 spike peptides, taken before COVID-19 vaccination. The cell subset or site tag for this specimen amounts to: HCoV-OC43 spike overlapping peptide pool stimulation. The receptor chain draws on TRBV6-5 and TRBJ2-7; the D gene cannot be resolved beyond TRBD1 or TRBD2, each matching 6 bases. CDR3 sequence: CASRVQGGSFYEQYV. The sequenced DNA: TGTGCCAGCAGGGTACAGGGAGGCTCTTTCTACGAGCAGTACGTC.